This T cell receptor beta chain came from a study of T-cell reconstitution after alpha-beta-depleted transplantation in children. Using unique molecular identifiers, the investigators prepared the TCRbeta library. Using its own MiXCR run on the PCR reads, TCRdb lists one record per CDR3 protein. This sample carries roughly 200,000 distinct CDR3 sequences, approximately 6.3% of them seen once, and the ten largest clones take 5.5%. On this clonotype: Its antigen is as yet unknown.

CDR3 length: 18 residues. Germline V CDR1 and CDR2: SGHVS, FQNEAQ. V lost 1 base and J lost 1; bases outside the gene matches: 10. Study-wide findings and caveats: Surviving thymic progenitors and recipient T cells were the source of high TCRbeta diversity at day 60 in some patients. Several hundred expanded graft clones reportedly gave rise to the alpha-beta T cells present about two months after transplant. From newly produced T cells came most of the T-cell counts and diversity one year after transplant.

The J gene is TRBJ1-1, the V gene TRBV7-8; TRBD1 matches 9 bases. The sequencing here drew on PBMCs, taken before TCRalphabeta/CD19-depleted stem cell transplant. The sequence was obtained from a boy aged 2-15 years with acute lymphoblastic leukemia, due to receive a stem cell transplant. The CDR3 DNA reads as TGTGCCAGCAGCTTAGTCCCACCACTGACAGGGGGGAACACTGAAGCTTTCTTT. This encodes CASSLVPPLTGGNTEAFF.